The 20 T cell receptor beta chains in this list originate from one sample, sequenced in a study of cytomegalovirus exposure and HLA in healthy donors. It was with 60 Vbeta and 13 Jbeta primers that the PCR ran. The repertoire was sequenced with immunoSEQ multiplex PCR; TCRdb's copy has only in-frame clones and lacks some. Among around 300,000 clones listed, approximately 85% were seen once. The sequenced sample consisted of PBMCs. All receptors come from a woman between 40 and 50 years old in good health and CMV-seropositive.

The CDR3 sequence: CASSEGSPNYGYTF. In DNA, the CDR3 is TGCGCCAGCAGTGAGGGAAGCCCAAACTATGGCTACACCTTC. This chain uses TRBV5-1 with TRBJ1-2; D remains ambiguous. V gave up 5 bases and J gave up 2 bases, with 13 bases separating them. The CDR3 is made up of 14 amino acids. CDR1 and CDR2 (germline): SGHRS, YFSETQ.

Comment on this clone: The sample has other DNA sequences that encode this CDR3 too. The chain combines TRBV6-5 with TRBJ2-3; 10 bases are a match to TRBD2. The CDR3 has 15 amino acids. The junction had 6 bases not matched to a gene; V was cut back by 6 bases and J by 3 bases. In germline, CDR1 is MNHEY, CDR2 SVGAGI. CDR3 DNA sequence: TGTGCCAGCAGCTATACTAGCGGGATAACAGATACGCAGTATTTT. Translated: CASSYTSGITDTQYF.

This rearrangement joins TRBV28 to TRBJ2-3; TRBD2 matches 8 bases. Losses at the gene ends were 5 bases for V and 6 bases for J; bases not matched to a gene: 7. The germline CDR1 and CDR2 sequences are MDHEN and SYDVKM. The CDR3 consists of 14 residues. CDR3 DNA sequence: TGTGCCAGCAGTCTTAGCGGGAAAGGTGATACGCAGTATTTT. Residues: CASSLSGKGDTQYF.

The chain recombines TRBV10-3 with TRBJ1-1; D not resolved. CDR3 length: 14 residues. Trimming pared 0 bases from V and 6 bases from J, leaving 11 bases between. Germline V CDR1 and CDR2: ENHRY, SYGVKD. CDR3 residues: CAISESTETAEAFF. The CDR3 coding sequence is TGTGCCATCAGTGAGTCCACAGAAACGGCTGAAGCTTTCTTT.

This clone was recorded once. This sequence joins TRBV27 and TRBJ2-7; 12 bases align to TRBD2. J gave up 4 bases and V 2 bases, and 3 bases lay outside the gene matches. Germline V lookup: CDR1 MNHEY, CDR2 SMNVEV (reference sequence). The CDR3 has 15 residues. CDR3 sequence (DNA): TGTGCCAGCAGTTTAGAACTAGCGGGAGGTTACGAGCAGTACTTC. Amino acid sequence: CASSLELAGGYEQYF.

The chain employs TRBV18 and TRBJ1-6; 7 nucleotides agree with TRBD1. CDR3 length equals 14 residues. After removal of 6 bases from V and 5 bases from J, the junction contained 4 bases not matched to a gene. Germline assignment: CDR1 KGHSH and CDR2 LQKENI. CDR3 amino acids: CASSTGTDNSPLHF. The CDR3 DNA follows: TGTGCCAGCTCTACCGGGACAGATAATTCACCCCTCCACTTT.

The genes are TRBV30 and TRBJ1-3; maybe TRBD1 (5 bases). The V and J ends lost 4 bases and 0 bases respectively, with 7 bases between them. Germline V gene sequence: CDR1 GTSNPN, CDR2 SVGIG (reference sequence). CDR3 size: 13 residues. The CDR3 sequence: CAWNRISGNTIYF. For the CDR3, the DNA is TGTGCCTGGAACAGGATCTCTGGAAACACCATATATTTT.

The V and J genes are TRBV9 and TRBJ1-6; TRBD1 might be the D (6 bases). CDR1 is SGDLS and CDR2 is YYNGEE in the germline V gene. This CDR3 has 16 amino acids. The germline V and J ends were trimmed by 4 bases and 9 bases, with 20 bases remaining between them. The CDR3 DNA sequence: TGTGCCAGCAGCCCCGATCAGGGGCGGAGAGGTTCACCCCTCCACTTT. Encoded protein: CASSPDQGRRGSPLHF.

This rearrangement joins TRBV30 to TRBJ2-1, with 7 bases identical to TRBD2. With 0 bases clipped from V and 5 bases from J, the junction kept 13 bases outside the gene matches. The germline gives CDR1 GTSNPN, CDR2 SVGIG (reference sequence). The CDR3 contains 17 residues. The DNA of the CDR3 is TGTGCCTGGAGTGTACTTCCCGGGGGGAGGGCCGACAATGAGCAGTTCTTC. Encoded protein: CAWSVLPGGRADNEQFF. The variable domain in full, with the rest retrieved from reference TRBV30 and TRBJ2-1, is SQTIHQWPATLVQPVGSPLSLECTVEGTSNPNLYWYRQAAGRGLQLLFYSVGIGQISSEVPQNLSASRPQDRQFILSSKKLLLSDSGFYLCAWSVLPGGRADNEQFFGPGTRLTVL.

The CDR3 is CASSLGTPGTDTQYF. The CDR3 region has the DNA TGTGCCAGCTCTCTCGGGACTCCGGGCACAGATACGCAGTATTTT. V and J are TRBV18 and TRBJ2-3, with a weak D call TRBD2 (6 bases). Trimming removed 6 bases at V and 1 base at J, with 14 bases between. This CDR3 has 15 amino acids. CDR1 and CDR2 (germline): KGHSH, LQKENI.

The CDR3, as DNA: TGTGCCAGCAGCTTAAATTCTGTAGCGGGGTACTCCTACGAGCAGTACTTC. Its protein is CASSLNSVAGYSYEQYF. This rearrangement joins TRBV11-2 to TRBJ2-7, with TRBD2 identical over 8 bases. Germline-derived CDR1 and CDR2 are SGHAT and FQNNGV. This CDR3 is 17 amino acids long. V was clipped by 2 bases and J by 0 bases; unmatched bases: 9.

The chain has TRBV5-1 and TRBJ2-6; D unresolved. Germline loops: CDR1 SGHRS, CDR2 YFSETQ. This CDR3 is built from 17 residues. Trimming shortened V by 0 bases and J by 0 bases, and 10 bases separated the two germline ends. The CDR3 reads CASSLDPRVSGANVLTF. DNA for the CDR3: TGCGCCAGCAGCTTGGACCCCCGGGTCTCTGGGGCCAACGTCCTGACTTTC.

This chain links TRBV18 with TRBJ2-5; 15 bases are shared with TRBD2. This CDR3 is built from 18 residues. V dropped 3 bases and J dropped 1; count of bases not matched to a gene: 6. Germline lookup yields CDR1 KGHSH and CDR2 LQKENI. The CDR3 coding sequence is TGTGCCAGCTCACCTTGGACTAGCGGGAGGGCCCCCCAAGAGACCCAGTACTTC. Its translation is CASSPWTSGRAPQETQYF.

Here the CDR3 reads CATGGQGGTGELFF. The CDR3 nucleotides are TGTGCCACGGGCGGACAGGGTGGGACCGGGGAGCTGTTTTTT. The V gene is TRBV10-3, the J gene TRBJ2-2; 8 bases are shared with TRBD1. This CDR3 comprises 14 residues. The ends lost 10 bases at V and 5 bases at J; junction bases unmatched: 9. Per germline, CDR1 ENHRY and CDR2 SYGVKD.

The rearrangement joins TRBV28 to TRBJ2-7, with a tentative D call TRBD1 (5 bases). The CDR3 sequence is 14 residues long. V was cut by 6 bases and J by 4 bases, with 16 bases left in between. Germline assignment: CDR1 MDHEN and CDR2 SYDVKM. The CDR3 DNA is TGTGCCAGCAGCCCCGCCCAACAGGCGTACGAGCAGTACTTC. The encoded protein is CASSPAQQAYEQYF.

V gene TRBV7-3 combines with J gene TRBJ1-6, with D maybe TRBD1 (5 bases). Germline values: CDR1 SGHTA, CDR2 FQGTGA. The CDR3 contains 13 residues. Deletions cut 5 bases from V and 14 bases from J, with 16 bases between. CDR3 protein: CASSKGQGLALHF. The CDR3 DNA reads TGTGCCAGCAGCAAGGGGCAGGGCTTGGCCCTCCACTTT.

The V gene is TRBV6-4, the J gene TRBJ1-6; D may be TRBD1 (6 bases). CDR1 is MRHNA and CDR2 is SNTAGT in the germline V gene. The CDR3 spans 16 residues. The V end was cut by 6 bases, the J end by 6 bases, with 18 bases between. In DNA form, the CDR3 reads TGTGCCAGCAGCAAACAGGGTAACCTCGGTAATTCACCCCTCCACTTT. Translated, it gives CASSKQGNLGNSPLHF.

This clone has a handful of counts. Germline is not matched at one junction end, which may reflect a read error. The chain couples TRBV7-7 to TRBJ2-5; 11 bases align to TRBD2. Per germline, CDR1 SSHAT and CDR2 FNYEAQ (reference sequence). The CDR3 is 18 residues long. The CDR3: CASSLAIAGGQTPQTQYF. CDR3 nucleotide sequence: TGTGCTAGCAGCTTAGCGATAGCGGGAGGGCAAACACCGCAGACCCAGTACTTC.

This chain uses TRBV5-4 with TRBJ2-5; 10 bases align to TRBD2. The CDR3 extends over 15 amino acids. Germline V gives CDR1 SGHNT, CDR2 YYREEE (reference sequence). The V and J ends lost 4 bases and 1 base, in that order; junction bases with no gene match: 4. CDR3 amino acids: CASSPSGSLQETQYF. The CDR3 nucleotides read TGTGCCAGCAGCCCTAGCGGGAGCCTCCAAGAGACCCAGTACTTC.

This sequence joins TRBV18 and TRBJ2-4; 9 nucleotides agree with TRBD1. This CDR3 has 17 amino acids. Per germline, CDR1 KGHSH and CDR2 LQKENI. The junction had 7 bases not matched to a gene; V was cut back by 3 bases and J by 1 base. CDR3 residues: CASSPGTGKGAKNIQYF. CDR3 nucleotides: TGTGCCAGCTCACCGGGGACAGGGAAGGGGGCCAAAAACATTCAGTACTTC.